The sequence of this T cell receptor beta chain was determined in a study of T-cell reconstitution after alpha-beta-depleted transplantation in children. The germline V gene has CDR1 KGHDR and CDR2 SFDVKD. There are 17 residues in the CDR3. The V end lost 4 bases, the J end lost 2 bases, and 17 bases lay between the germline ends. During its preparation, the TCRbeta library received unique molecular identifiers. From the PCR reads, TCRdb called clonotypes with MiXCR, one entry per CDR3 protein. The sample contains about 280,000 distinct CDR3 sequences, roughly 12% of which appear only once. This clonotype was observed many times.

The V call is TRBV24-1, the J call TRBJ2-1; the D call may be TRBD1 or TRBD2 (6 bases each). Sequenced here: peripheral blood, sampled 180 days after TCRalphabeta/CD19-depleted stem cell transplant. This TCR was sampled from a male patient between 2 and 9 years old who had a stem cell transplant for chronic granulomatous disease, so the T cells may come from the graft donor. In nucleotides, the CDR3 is TGTGCCACCAGTGACCCCGGGGGCGGACTGACCTACAATGAGCAGTTCTTC. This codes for CATSDPGGGLTYNEQFF.